The 20 T cell receptor beta chains given below trace back to one sample, sequenced in a study of beta chain features in type 1 diabetes. Expressed TCRB transcripts were sequenced because the entire RNA isolate underwent reverse transcription. Profiled with immunoSEQ multiplex PCR; TCRdb holds only in-frame clones, not every one. The sample lists 850,000 to 900,000 clones; around a sixth were seen once. Sample: naive CD4+ T cells from blood. Source of these receptors: a young woman in good health.

The rearrangement links TRBV18 to TRBJ1-4; 11 nucleotides match TRBD1. This CDR3 contains 18 residues. CDR1 and CDR2 from the germline V gene are KGHSH and LQKENI. V shed 3 bases and J 5 bases; nucleotides not matched to a gene: 11. CDR3 nucleotide sequence: TGTGCCAGCTCACCGACCGGGACAGGGGGAGTCGGGAATGAAAAACTGTTTTTT. Translating gives CASSPTGTGGVGNEKLFF.

The V gene is TRBV7-2, the J gene TRBJ2-3, with 8 bases matching TRBD1. The CDR3 extends over 18 amino acids. J was trimmed by 4 bases and V by 1 base; bases with no gene match: 13. Germline V gene sequence: CDR1 SGHTA, CDR2 FQGNSA. CDR3: CASSLGWAGTGSSDTQYF. The DNA of the CDR3 is TGTGCCAGCAGCTTAGGGTGGGCTGGGACAGGCTCGTCAGATACGCAGTATTTT. The variable domain in full, completed from reference TRBV7-2 and TRBJ2-3, reads GAGVSQSPSNKVTEKGKDVELRCDPISGHTALYWYRQSLGQGLEFLIYFQGNSAPDKSGLPSDRFSAERTGGSVSTLTIQRTQQEDSAVYLCASSLGWAGTGSSDTQYFGPGTRLTVL.

The CDR3 protein is CASTSGRGKVNTEAFF. In DNA, the CDR3 is TGTGCCAGCACATCCGGCAGGGGCAAGGTGAACACTGAAGCTTTCTTT. This rearrangement joins TRBV2 to TRBJ1-1; tentative D call: TRBD1 (6 bases). This CDR3 region has 16 residues. V dropped 7 bases and J dropped 0 bases, with 18 bases sitting between them. Germline CDR1 reads SNHLY; CDR2 reads FYNNEI.

The chain has TRBV28 and TRBJ2-1; no definite D call. Trimming pared 4 bases from V and 7 bases from J, leaving 20 bases between. CDR1 MDHEN and CDR2 SYDVKM come from the germline V gene. CDR3 length: 16 residues. The DNA of the CDR3 is TGTGCCAGCAGTTCTACTTGGCCCCCTTGGCGTAATGAGCAGTTCTTC. Protein sequence: CASSSTWPPWRNEQFF.

This clone has only a few counts. The chain combines TRBV9 with TRBJ2-5; no reliable D call. V was clipped by 8 bases and J by 5 bases, with 16 bases between them. The CDR3 spans 13 residues. CDR1 is SGDLS and CDR2 is YYNGEE in the germline V gene. CDR3 sequence (DNA): TGTGCCAGTTCACACGAAAACGGGGAGACCCAGTACTTC. It specifies CASSHENGETQYF.

The V call is TRBV29-1, the J call TRBJ2-1; 12 bases match TRBD2. Germline V gene lookup returns CDR1 SQVTM and CDR2 ANQGSEA. The CDR3 spans 17 residues. Trimming took 6 bases from V and 0 from J; bases not matched to a gene: 9. In nucleotides, the CDR3 is TGCAGCGTCCCTAGCGGGAGGGATATAAACTCCTACAATGAGCAGTTCTTC. This sequence encodes CSVPSGRDINSYNEQFF.

The chain links TRBV9 to TRBJ2-1; the D is unclear. The germline gives CDR1 SGDLS, CDR2 YYNGEE. V lost 0 bases, J lost 2 bases, and 12 bases lay in between. This CDR3 region has 16 residues. The CDR3 loop is CASSVVPSRAYNEQFF. Here the CDR3 DNA reads TGTGCCAGCAGCGTAGTTCCCAGTAGGGCCTACAATGAGCAGTTCTTC.

Only a few counts were recorded for this clone. The chain has TRBV27 and TRBJ1-4, with 9 bases lining up with TRBD1. Germline V gives CDR1 MNHEY, CDR2 SMNVEV (reference sequence). This CDR3 comprises 14 residues. The ends lost 6 bases at V and 7 bases at J; junction bases unmatched: 6. The CDR3 DNA reads TGTGCCAGCAGGGGACAGGGAGGGGGTGAAAAACTGTTTTTT. Translation: CASRGQGGGEKLFF.

This clone was found a few times. The gene calls are TRBV18 and TRBJ1-2; D ambiguous. The CDR3 sequence is 14 residues long. With 4 bases removed from V and 3 bases from J, the gap between germline ends came to 12 bases. CDR1 and CDR2 (germline): KGHSH, LQKENI. The CDR3 DNA reads as TGTGCCAGCTCACAGAGCGCTACAGACTATGGCTACACCTTC. It encodes CASSQSATDYGYTF.

The chain joins TRBV19 to TRBJ1-4; D unclear. The CDR3 has 15 residues. V shed 4 bases and J shed 0 bases, with 9 bases lying between them. In germline, CDR1 is LNHDA, CDR2 SQIVND (reference sequence). CDR3 region: CASSTTVATNEKLFF. CDR3 bases: TGTGCCAGTAGTACGACGGTTGCAACTAATGAAAAACTGTTTTTT.

This clone was picked up a small number of times. The gene calls are TRBV27 and TRBJ2-7; 8 bases are a match to TRBD1. Germline V gene lookup returns CDR1 MNHEY and CDR2 SMNVEV (reference sequence). The CDR3 spans 14 residues. Trimming took 7 bases from V and 3 from J; bases not matched to a gene: 8. CDR3 DNA: TGTGCCAGCATGAATACGGGGACAGGCTACGAGCAGTACTTC. It codes for CASMNTGTGYEQYF.

The chain uses TRBV11-2 and TRBJ2-5, with 12 positions matching TRBD2. The trim removed 5 bases at V and 2 bases at J, leaving 9 bases unmatched. Germline CDR1 is SGHAT and CDR2 is FQNNGV. The CDR3 contains 17 residues. CDR3 amino acids: CASSARLAGVKQETQYF. For the CDR3, the DNA is TGTGCCAGCAGCGCCCGACTAGCGGGAGTGAAGCAAGAGACCCAGTACTTC.

This chain joins TRBV5-4 and TRBJ2-1; 12 nucleotides line up with TRBD1. Germline lookup yields CDR1 SGHNT and CDR2 YYREEE (reference sequence). This CDR3 spans 16 amino acids. Trimming removed 3 bases from V and 7 bases from J; junction bases left unmatched: 8. For the CDR3, the DNA is TGTGCCAGCAGCTCTACCGGGACAGGGGGCCCGAATGAGCAGTTCTTC. It codes for CASSSTGTGGPNEQFF.

V gene TRBV27 combines with J gene TRBJ2-7; maybe TRBD2 (6 bases). Trimming took off 7 bases at V and 2 bases at J, with 18 bases between the two ends. Germline CDR1 MNHEY, CDR2 SMNVEV (reference sequence). This CDR3 contains 15 residues. The CDR3 region has the DNA TGTGCCAGCATGACGCGCCGGGACTTCACCTACGAGCAGTACTTC. Translation gives CASMTRRDFTYEQYF.

The rearrangement links TRBV5-4 to TRBJ2-7; D is unclear. V was pared by 4 bases and J by 4 bases, with 12 bases between. The CDR3 extends over 13 amino acids. Germline V CDR1 and CDR2: SGHNT, YYREEE (reference sequence). The CDR3 DNA sequence: TGTGCCAGCAGCAACACTGGGATTTACGAGCAGTACTTC. Residues: CASSNTGIYEQYF.

The DNA for the CDR3 is TGTGCCAGCAGTCTTAGGGGGGTCCGGCGGACCCAGTACTTC. Amino acid sequence: CASSLRGVRRTQYF. The V and J genes are TRBV28 and TRBJ2-5, with D perhaps matching TRBD1 or TRBD2 (6 bases each). Germline CDR1 is MDHEN and CDR2 is SYDVKM. Trimming left V 5 bases short and J 7 bases short, with 17 bases between. The CDR3 is 14 residues long.

A few counts support this clone. The rearrangement uses TRBV28 and TRBJ2-5, with TRBD1 matching 7 bases. The CDR3 runs to 14 residues. V shed 6 bases, J shed 5 bases, and the junction held 9 bases outside the gene matches. The germline gives CDR1 MDHEN, CDR2 SYDVKM. CDR3 in amino acids: CASSQGGPWETQYF. DNA of the CDR3: TGTGCCAGCAGCCAAGGGGGCCCGTGGGAGACCCAGTACTTC.

The chain couples TRBV11-2 to TRBJ2-7; 8 nucleotides agree with TRBD1. From germline, CDR1 is SGHAT and CDR2 FQNNGV. The CDR3 has 14 residues. Unmatched junction bases numbered 5, after V lost 4 bases and J lost 3 bases. CDR3 sequence (DNA): TGTGCCAGCAGCTCGGGGACAGGCAACTACGAGCAGTACTTC. It encodes CASSSGTGNYEQYF.

DNA for the CDR3: TGTGCCAGCAGTTGGGACAGCTCTGGAAACACCATATATTTT. It codes for CASSWDSSGNTIYF. The chain has TRBV6-5 and TRBJ1-3; 7 nucleotides line up with TRBD1. The CDR3 sequence is 14 residues long. Germline CDR1 and CDR2: MNHEY and SVGAGI. The trim removed 4 bases at V and 0 bases at J, leaving 0 bases unmatched.

The V gene is TRBV18, the J gene TRBJ2-5; D gene uncertain. V was cut by 3 bases and J by 2 bases, with 7 bases left in between. Germline CDR1 and CDR2: KGHSH and LQKENI. This CDR3 has 13 residues. CDR3 coding DNA: TGTGCCAGCTCACCGCAGCAGCAAGAGACCCAGTACTTC. Translated: CASSPQQQETQYF.